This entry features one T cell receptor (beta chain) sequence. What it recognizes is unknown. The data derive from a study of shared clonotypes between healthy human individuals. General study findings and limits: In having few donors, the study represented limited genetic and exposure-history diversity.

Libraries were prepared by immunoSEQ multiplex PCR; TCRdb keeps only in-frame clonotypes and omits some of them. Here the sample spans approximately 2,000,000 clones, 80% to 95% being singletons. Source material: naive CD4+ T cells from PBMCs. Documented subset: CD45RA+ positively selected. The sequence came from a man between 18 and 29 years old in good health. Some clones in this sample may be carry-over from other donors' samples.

The CDR3 region has the DNA TGCGCCAGCAGCAATGGGGACAGTCGAACCTACGAGCAGTACTTC. Translated, it gives CASSNGDSRTYEQYF. This rearrangement joins TRBV5-1 to TRBJ2-7; 7 positions match TRBD1. Germline V gene lookup returns CDR1 SGHRS and CDR2 YFSETQ. The CDR3 is 15 residues long. V gave up 4 bases and J gave up 2 bases; unmatched junction bases: 9.